A selection of T cell receptor beta chains follows, all from one sample in a study of blood T cell repertoires in COVID-19. Some clones are missing from TCRdb's copy, which holds only in-frame ones; the method was immunoSEQ multiplex PCR. The sample lists some 180,000 clones, around four fifths occurring once. The sequenced sample consisted of peripheral blood. Receptors originate from a woman aged 40 to 55 with COVID-19, enrolled during active disease. Both conserved end residues are part of each CDR3. The order of the fields is J gene, D gene, V gene, CDR3 length, clone size, CDR3 DNA, CDR3 protein. The D gene is left open where the match is weak. Clone size appears in some rows only: once, few, many, or a class for an expanded clone.

J gene: TRBJ2-2; D gene: NA; V gene: TRBV6-6; CDR3 length: 16; clone size: NA; CDR3 DNA: TGTGCCAGCAGACCCCACCCTGGGCTCAACACCGGGGAGCTGTTTTTT; CDR3 protein: CASRPHPGLNTGELFF
J gene: TRBJ1-5; D gene: NA; V gene: TRBV6-5; CDR3 length: 13; clone size: few; CDR3 DNA: TGTGCCAGCAAAGCTATGCAAGATCAGCCCCAGCATTTT; CDR3 protein: CASKAMQDQPQHF
J gene: TRBJ1-2; D gene: TRBD1; V gene: TRBV5-1; CDR3 length: 15; clone size: NA; CDR3 DNA: TGCGCCAGCAGCCCCTCGGGGGCAGGGGGTTATGGCTACACCTTC; CDR3 protein: CASSPSGAGGYGYTF
J gene: TRBJ1-2; D gene: NA; V gene: TRBV29-1; CDR3 length: 15; clone size: NA; CDR3 DNA: TGCAGCGTTAAACAACTTTCTTTGACAGCAGGAGGCTACACCTTC; CDR3 protein: CSVKQLSLTAGGYTF
J gene: TRBJ2-1; D gene: TRBD2; V gene: TRBV5-6; CDR3 length: 15; clone size: NA; CDR3 DNA: TGTGCCAGCAGCTCTCTAGCGGGAGGGCTGAATGAGCAGTTCTTC; CDR3 protein: CASSSLAGGLNEQFF
J gene: TRBJ1-3; D gene: NA; V gene: TRBV5-6; CDR3 length: 17; clone size: NA; CDR3 DNA: TGTGCCAGCAGCTTGGAAGTGGGCGAACGATCTGGAAACACCATATATTTT; CDR3 protein: CASSLEVGERSGNTIYF
J gene: TRBJ2-7; D gene: NA; V gene: TRBV10-2; CDR3 length: 13; clone size: once; CDR3 DNA: TGCGCCAGCACGGCACAAGGGAGAGACGAGCAGTACTTC; CDR3 protein: CASTAQGRDEQYF
J gene: TRBJ1-5; D gene: NA; V gene: TRBV18; CDR3 length: 16; clone size: NA; CDR3 DNA: TGTGCCAGCTCACCACCGGAGGATTTGGGCAATCAGCCCCAGCATTTT; CDR3 protein: CASSPPEDLGNQPQHF
J gene: TRBJ1-2; D gene: NA; V gene: TRBV12-3/TRBV12-4; CDR3 length: 12; clone size: many; CDR3 DNA: TGTGCCAGCAGTTTAACGGTCGAGGGCTACACCTTC; CDR3 protein: CASSLTVEGYTF
J gene: TRBJ1-4; D gene: TRBD1; V gene: TRBV5-4; CDR3 length: 16; clone size: NA; CDR3 DNA: TGTGCCAGCAGCTTGGCCCAACAGGGGGCTAGGGAAAAACTGTTTTTT; CDR3 protein: CASSLAQQGAREKLFF
J gene: TRBJ2-5; D gene: TRBD2; V gene: TRBV3-1/TRBV3-2; CDR3 length: 14; clone size: NA; CDR3 DNA: TGTGCCAGCGGGACTAGCGGGGTCCAAGAGACCCAGTACTTC; CDR3 protein: CASGTSGVQETQYF
J gene: TRBJ1-2; D gene: NA; V gene: TRBV29-1; CDR3 length: 11; clone size: NA; CDR3 DNA: TGCAGCGTTGAGCAGGGCTTAGGCTACACCTTC; CDR3 protein: CSVEQGLGYTF
J gene: TRBJ2-1; D gene: TRBD2; V gene: TRBV10-1; CDR3 length: 19; clone size: NA; CDR3 DNA: TGCGACAGCAGTGAGTCGGGGACTAGACCCGAACGCTCCTACAATGAGCAGTTCTTC; CDR3 protein: CDSSESGTRPERSYNEQFF
J gene: TRBJ2-7; D gene: TRBD1; V gene: TRBV18; CDR3 length: 14; clone size: NA; CDR3 DNA: TGTGCCAGCTCAGCGGGACAGGGGACCTACGAGCAGTACTTC; CDR3 protein: CASSAGQGTYEQYF
J gene: TRBJ1-6; D gene: NA; V gene: TRBV9; CDR3 length: 15; clone size: NA; CDR3 DNA: TGTGCCAGCAGCCCCAATGCGGGGGTAAATTCACCCCTCCACTTT; CDR3 protein: CASSPNAGVNSPLHF
J gene: TRBJ2-6; D gene: NA; V gene: TRBV7-8; CDR3 length: 16; clone size: NA; CDR3 DNA: TGTGCCAGCAGCTTAGTAAGACTCTCTGGGGCCAACGTCCTGACTTTC; CDR3 protein: CASSLVRLSGANVLTF